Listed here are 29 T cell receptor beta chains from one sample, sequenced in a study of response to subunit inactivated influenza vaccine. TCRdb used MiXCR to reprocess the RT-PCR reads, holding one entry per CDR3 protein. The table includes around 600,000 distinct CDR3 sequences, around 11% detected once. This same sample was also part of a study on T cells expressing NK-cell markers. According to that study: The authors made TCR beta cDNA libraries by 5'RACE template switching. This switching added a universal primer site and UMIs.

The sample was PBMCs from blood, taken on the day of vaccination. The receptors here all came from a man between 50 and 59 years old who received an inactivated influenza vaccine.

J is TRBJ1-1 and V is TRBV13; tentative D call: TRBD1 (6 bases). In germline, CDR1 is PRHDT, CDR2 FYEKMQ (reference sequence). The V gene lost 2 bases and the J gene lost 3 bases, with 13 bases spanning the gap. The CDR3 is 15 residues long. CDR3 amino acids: CASSLTGLGDTEAFF. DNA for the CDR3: TGTGCCAGCAGCTTAACAGGGCTAGGGGACACTGAAGCTTTCTTT.

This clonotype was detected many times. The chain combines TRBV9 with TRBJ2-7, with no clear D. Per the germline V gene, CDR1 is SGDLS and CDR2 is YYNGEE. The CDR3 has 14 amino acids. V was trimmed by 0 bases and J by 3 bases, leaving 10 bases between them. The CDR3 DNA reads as TGTGCCAGCAGCGTAGGGCTATCGATCTACGAGCAGTACTTC. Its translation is CASSVGLSIYEQYF. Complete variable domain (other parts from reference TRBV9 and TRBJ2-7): DSGVTQTPKHLITATGQRVTLRCSPRSGDLSVYWYQQSLDQGLQFLIQYYNGEERAKGNILERFSAQQFPDLHSELNLSSLELGDSALYFCASSVGLSIYEQYFGPGTRLTVT.

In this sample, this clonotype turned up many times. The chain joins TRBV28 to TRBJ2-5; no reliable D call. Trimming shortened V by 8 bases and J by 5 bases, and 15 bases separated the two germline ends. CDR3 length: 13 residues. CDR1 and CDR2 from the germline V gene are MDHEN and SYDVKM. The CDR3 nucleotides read TGTGCCAGCGGGCCCGCGATCAGGGAGACCCAGTACTTC. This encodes CASGPAIRETQYF.

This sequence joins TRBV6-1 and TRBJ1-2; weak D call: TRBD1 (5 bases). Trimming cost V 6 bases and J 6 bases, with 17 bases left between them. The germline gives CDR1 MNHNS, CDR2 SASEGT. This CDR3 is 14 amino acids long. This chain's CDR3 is CASSKPGGSNGYTF. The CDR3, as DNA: TGTGCCAGCAGCAAGCCGGGGGGGTCAAATGGCTACACCTTC.

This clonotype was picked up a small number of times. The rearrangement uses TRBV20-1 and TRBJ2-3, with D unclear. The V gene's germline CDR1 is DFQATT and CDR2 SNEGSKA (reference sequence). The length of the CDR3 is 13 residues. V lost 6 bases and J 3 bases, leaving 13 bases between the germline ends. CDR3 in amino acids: CSAGQGSTDTQYF. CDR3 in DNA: TGCAGTGCAGGTCAAGGGTCGACAGATACGCAGTATTTT.

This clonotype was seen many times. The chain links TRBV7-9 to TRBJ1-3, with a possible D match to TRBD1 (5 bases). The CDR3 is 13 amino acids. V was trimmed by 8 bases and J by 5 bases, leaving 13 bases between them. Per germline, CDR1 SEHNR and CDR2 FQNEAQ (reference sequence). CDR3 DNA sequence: TGTGCCAGCGCTCCGGAGGGGAGAAACACCATATATTTT. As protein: CASAPEGRNTIYF.

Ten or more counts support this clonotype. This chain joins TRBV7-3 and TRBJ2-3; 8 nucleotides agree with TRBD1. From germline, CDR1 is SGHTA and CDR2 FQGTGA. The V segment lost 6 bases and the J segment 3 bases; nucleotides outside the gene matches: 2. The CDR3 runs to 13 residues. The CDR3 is CASRRTGTDTQYF. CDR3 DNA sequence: TGTGCCAGCAGGCGGACAGGGACAGATACGCAGTATTTT.

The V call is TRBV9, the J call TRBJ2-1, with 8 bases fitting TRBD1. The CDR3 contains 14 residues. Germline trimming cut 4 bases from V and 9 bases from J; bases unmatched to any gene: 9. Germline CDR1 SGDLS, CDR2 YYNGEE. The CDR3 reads CASSSYGTGAEQFF. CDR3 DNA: TGTGCCAGCAGCTCCTATGGGACAGGTGCTGAGCAGTTCTTC.

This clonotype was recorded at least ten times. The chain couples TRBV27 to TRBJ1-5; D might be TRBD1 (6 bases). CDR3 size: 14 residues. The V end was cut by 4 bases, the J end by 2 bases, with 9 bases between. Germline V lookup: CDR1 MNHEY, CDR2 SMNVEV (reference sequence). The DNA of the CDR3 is TGTGCCAGCAGTTCACGGACAGGCAATCAGCCCCAGCATTTT. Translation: CASSSRTGNQPQHF.

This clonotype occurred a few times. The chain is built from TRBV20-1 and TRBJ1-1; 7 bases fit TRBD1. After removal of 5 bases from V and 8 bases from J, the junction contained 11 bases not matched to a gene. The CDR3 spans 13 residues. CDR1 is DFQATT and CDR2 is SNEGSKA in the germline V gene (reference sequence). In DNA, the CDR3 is TGCAGTGCTTTGGACAGGCTGGGTCAGGAAGCTTTCTTT. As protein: CSALDRLGQEAFF.

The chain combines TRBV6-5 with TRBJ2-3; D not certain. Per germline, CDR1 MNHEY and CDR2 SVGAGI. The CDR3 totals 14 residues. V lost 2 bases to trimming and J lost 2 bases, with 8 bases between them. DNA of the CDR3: TGTGCCAGCAGTTACATAGGTCCCACAGATACGCAGTATTTT. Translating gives CASSYIGPTDTQYF.

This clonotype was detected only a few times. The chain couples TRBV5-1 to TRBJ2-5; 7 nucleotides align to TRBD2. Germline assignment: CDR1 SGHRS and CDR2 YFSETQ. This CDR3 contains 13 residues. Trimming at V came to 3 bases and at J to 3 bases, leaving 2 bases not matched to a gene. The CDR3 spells CASSSLAEETQYF. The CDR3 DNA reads TGCGCCAGCAGCTCTCTAGCGGAAGAGACCCAGTACTTC.

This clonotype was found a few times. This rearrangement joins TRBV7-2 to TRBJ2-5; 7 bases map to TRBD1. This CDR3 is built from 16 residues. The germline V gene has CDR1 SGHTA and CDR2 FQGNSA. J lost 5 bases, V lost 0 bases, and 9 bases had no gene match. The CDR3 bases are TGTGCCAGCAGCTTAGCCCGACCCGGGACAGAGGAGACCCAGTACTTC. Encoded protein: CASSLARPGTEETQYF.

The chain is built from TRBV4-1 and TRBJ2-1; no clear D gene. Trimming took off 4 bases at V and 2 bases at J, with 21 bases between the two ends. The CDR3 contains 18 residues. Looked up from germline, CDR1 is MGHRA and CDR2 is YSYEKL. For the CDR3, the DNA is TGCGCCAGCAGCCGCACGTTGCGGCCCCAGGACGCCTACAATGAGCAGTTCTTC. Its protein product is CASSRTLRPQDAYNEQFF.

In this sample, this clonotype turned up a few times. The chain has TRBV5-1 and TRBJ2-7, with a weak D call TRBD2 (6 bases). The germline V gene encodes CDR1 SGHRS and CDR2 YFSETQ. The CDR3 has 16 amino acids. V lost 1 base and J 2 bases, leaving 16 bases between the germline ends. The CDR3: CASSLFGGTATYEQYF. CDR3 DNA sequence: TGCGCCAGCAGCTTGTTTGGGGGGACGGCAACCTACGAGCAGTACTTC.

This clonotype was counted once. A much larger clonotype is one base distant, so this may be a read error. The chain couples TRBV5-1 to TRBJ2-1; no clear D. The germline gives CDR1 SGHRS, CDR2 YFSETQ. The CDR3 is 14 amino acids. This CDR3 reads CASSLDGLYNEQIF. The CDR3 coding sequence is TGCGCCAGCAGCTTAGACGGCCTATACAATGAGCAGATCTTC.

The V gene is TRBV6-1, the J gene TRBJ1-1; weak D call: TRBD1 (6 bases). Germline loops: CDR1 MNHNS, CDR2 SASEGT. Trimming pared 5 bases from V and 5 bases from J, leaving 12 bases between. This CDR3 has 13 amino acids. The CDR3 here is CASSPSGTTEAFF. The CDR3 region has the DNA TGTGCCAGCAGTCCTTCCGGGACAACTGAAGCTTTCTTT.

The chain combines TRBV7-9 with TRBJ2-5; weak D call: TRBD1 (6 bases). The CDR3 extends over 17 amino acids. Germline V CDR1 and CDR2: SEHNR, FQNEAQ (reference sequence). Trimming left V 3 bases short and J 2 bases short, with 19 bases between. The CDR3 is CASSFQQHWGQQETQYF. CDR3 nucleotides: TGTGCCAGCAGCTTCCAGCAGCATTGGGGGCAACAAGAGACCCAGTACTTC.

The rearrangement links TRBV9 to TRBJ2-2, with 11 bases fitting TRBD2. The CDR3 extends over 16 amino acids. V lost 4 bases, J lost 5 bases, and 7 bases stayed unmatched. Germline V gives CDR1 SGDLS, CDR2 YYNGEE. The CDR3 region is CASSILAGVRTGELFF. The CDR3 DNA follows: TGTGCCAGCAGCATACTAGCGGGAGTTCGTACCGGGGAGCTGTTTTTT.

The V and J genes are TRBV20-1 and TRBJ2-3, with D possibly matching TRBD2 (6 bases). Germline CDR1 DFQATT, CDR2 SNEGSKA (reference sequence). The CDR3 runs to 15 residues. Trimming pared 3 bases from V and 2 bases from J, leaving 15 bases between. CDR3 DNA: TGCAGTGCTAGGGGTATTGGGAGGCCCACAGATACGCAGTATTTT. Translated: CSARGIGRPTDTQYF.

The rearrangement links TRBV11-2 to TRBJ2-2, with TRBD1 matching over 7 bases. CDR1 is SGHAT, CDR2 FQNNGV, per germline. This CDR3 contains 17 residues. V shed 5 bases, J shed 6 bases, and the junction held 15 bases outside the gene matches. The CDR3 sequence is CASSPRVQGFFSGELFF. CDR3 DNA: TGTGCCAGCAGCCCACGCGTACAGGGGTTTTTCTCCGGGGAGCTGTTTTTT.

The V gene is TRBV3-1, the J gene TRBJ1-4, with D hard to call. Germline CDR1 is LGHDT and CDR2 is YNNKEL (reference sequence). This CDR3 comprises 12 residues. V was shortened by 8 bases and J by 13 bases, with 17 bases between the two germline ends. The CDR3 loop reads CASGGRRVTLFF. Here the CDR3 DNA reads TGTGCCAGCGGCGGCCGTCGTGTGACACTGTTTTTT.

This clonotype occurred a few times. This CDR3 reads CASSSLNRDIRNQPQHF. The CDR3 nucleotides are TGTGCCAGCAGCTCCCTGAACCGGGACATAAGAAATCAGCCCCAGCATTTT. The rearrangement links TRBV7-2 to TRBJ1-5; perhaps TRBD1 as D (6 bases). Germline values: CDR1 SGHTA, CDR2 FQGNSA. The CDR3 runs to 17 residues. The germline V and J ends were trimmed by 4 bases and 4 bases, with 20 bases remaining between them.

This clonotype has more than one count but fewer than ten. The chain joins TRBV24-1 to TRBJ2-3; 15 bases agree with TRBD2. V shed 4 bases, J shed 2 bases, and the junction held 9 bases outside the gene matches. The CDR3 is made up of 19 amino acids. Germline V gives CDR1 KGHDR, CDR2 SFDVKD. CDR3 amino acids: CATSDPSGTSGRFTDTQYF. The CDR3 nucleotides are TGTGCCACCAGTGACCCATCCGGGACTAGCGGGAGGTTCACAGATACGCAGTATTTT.

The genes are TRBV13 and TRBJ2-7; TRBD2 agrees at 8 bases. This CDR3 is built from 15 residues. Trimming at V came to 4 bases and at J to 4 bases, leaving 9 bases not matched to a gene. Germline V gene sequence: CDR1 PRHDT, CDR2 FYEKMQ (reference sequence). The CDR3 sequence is CASSSRRGTRYEQYF. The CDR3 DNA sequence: TGTGCCAGCAGCTCGCGACGGGGGACTAGATACGAGCAGTACTTC.

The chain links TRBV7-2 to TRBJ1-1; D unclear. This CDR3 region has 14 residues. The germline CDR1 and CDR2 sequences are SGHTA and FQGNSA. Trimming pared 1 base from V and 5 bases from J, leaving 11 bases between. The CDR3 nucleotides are TGTGCCAGCAGCTTAGGCCCGGAGGTGACTGAAGCTTTCTTT. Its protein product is CASSLGPEVTEAFF. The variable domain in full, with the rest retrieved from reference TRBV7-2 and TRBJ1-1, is GAGVSQSPSNKVTEKGKDVELRCDPISGHTALYWYRQSLGQGLEFLIYFQGNSAPDKSGLPSDRFSAERTGGSVSTLTIQRTQQEDSAVYLCASSLGPEVTEAFFGQGTRLTVV.

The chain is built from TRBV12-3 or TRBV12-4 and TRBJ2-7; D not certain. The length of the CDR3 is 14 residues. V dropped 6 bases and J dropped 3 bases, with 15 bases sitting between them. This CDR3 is CASSYSLVVYEQYF. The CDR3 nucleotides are TGTGCCAGCAGCTACTCCCTGGTGGTCTACGAGCAGTACTTC.

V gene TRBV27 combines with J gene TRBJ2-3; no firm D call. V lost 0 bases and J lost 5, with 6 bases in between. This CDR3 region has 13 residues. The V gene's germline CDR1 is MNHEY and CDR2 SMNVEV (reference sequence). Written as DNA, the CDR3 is TGTGCCAGCAGTTTATCGTGGGTAGATACGCAGTATTTT. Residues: CASSLSWVDTQYF.

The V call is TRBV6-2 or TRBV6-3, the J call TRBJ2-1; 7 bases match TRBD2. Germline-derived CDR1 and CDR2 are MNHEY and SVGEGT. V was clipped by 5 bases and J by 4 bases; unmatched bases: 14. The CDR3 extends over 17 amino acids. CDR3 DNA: TGTGCCAGCAGTCGCCAGCGGGAAGGGATCGGGTACAATGAGCAGTTCTTC. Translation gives CASSRQREGIGYNEQFF.